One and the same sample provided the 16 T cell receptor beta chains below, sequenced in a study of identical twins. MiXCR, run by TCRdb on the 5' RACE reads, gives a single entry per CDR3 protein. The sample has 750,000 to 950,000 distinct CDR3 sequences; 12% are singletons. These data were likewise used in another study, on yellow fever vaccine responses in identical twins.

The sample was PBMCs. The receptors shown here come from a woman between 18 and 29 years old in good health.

The CDR3 sequence is CASSNNLDVPWGGTSSYEQYV. In DNA form, the CDR3 reads TGTGCCAGCAGTAACAATTTGGACGTGCCGTGGGGGGGAACCAGCTCCTACGAGCAGTACGTC. The rearrangement links TRBV28 to TRBJ2-7, with 7 bases identical to TRBD2. The V gene end was trimmed by 5 bases and the J gene end by 0 bases; junction bases not matched to a gene: 25. Germline V gives CDR1 MDHEN, CDR2 SYDVKM. The CDR3 spans 21 residues.

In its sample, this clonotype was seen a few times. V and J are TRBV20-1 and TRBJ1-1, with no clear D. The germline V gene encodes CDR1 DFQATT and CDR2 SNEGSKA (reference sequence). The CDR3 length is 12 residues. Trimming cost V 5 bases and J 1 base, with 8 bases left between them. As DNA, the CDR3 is TGCAGTGCTTACTCAGAGAACACTGAAGCTTTCTTT. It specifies CSAYSENTEAFF.

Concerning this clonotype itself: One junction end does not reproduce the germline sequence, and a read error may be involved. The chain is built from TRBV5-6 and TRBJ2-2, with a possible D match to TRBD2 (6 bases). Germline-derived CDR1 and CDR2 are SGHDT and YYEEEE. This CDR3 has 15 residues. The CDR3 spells CATSRREFWTGELFF. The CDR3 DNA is TGTGCCACCAGCAGACGGGAGTTTTGGACCGGGGAGCTGTTTTTT.

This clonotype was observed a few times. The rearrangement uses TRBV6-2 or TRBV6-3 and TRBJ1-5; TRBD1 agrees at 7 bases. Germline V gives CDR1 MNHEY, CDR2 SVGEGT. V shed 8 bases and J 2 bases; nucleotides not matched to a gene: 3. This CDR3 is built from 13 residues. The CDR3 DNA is TGTGCCAGCGCGGGACAGCGCAATCAGCCCCAGCATTTT. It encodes CASAGQRNQPQHF.

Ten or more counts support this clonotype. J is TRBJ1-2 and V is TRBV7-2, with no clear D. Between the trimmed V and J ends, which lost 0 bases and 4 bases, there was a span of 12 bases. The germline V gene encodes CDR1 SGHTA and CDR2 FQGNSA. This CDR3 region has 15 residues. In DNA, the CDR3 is TGTGCCAGCAGCTTAGCTGGGGTCAAGCTCTATGGCTACACCTTC. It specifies CASSLAGVKLYGYTF.

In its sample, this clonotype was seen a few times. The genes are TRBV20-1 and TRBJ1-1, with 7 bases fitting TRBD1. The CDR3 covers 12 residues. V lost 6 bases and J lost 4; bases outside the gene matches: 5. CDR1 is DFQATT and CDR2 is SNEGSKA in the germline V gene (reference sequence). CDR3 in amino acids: CSAATGATEAFF. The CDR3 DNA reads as TGCAGTGCCGCCACAGGGGCCACTGAAGCTTTCTTT.

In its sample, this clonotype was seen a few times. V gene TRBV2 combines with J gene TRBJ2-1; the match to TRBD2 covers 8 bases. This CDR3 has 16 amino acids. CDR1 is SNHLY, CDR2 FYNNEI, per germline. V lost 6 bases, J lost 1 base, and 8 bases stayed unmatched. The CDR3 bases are TGTGCCAGCAGGGAGCGGGAGCAAAGTTCCTACAATGAGCAGTTCTTC. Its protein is CASREREQSSYNEQFF.

CDR3 nucleotides: TGTGCCAGCAGTTTAGAAAGCGGGAGCCTCCTCAGTGAGCAGTTCTTC. Its translation: CASSLESGSLLSEQFF. The chain carries TRBV12-3 or TRBV12-4 and TRBJ2-1, with 8 bases matching TRBD2. This CDR3 is built from 16 residues. V trimming: 1 base; J trimming: 9 bases; junction bases outside the gene matches: 11.

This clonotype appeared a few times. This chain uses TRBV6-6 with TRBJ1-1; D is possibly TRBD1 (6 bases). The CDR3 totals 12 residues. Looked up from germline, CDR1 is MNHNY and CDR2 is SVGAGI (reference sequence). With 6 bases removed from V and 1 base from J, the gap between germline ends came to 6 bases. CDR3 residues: CASRDRNTEAFF. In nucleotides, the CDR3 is TGTGCCAGCAGGGACAGGAACACTGAAGCTTTCTTT.

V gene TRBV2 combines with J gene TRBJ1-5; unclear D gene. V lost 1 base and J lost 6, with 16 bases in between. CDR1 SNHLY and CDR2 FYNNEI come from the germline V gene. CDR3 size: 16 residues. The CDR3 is CASSEEGLRDGQPQHF. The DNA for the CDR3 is TGTGCCAGCAGTGAAGAAGGCCTTAGGGATGGTCAGCCCCAGCATTTT.

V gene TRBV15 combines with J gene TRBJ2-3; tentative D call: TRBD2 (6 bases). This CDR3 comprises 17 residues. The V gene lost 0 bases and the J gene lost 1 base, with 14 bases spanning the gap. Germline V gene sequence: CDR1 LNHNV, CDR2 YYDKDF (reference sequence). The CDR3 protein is CATSRDLGGLGTDTQYF. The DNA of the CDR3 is TGTGCCACCAGCAGAGATCTTGGAGGGTTAGGCACAGATACGCAGTATTTT.

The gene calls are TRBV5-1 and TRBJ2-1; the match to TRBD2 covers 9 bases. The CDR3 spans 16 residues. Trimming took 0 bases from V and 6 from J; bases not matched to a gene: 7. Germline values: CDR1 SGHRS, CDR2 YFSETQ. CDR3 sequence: CASSLVVSGSGNEQFF. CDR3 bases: TGCGCCAGCAGCTTGGTTGTTAGCGGGAGCGGCAATGAGCAGTTCTTC.

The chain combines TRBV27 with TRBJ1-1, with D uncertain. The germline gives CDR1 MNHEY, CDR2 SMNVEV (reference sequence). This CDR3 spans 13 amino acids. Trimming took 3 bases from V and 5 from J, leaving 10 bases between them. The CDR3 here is CASSFKGLTEAFF. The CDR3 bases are TGTGCCAGCAGTTTCAAGGGCTTGACTGAAGCTTTCTTT.

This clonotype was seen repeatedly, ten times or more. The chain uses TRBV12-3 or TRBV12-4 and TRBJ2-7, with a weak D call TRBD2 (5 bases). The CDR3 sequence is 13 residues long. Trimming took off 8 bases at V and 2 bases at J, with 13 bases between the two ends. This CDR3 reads CASRGRNAYEQYF. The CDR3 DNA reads TGTGCCAGCCGCGGGCGTAATGCCTACGAGCAGTACTTC.

The CDR3 region is CASSLGPGAFEKLFF. CDR3 bases: TGTGCCAGCAGTTTAGGCCCGGGGGCATTTGAAAAACTGTTTTTT. V gene TRBV27 combines with J gene TRBJ1-4, with D maybe TRBD1 (6 bases). CDR1 MNHEY and CDR2 SMNVEV come from the germline V gene (reference sequence). Trimming left V 2 bases short and J 7 bases short, with 14 bases between. This CDR3 spans 15 amino acids.

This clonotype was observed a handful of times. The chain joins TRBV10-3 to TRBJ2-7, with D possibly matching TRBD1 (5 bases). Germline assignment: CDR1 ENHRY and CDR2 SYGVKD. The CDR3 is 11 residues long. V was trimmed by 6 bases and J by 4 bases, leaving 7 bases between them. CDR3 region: CAIRTEYEQYF. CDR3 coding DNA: TGTGCCATCAGGACAGAGTACGAGCAGTACTTC.